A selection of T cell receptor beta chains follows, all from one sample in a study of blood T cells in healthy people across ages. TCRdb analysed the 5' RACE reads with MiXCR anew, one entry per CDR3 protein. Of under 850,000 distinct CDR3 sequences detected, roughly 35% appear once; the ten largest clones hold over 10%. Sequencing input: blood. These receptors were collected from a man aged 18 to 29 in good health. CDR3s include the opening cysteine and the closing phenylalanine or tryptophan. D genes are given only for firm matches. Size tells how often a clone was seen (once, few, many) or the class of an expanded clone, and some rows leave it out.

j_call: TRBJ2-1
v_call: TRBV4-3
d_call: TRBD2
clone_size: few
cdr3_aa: CASSQGGGLAGYNEQFF
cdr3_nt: TGCGCCAGCAGCCAAGGGGGGGGGCTAGCGGGCTACAATGAGCAGTTCTTC

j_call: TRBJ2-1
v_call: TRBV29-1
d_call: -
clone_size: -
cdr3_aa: CSVERQPNLPYNEQFF
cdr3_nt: TGCAGCGTTGAAAGGCAGCCCAACCTCCCCTACAATGAGCAGTTCTTC

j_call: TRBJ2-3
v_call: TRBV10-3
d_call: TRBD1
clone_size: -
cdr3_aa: CAISESTGGDTQYF
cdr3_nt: TGTGCCATCAGTGAGTCGACAGGGGGAGATACGCAGTATTTT

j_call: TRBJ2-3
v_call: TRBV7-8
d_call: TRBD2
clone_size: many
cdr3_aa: CASSTSGKDTQYF
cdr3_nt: TGTGCCAGCAGCACTAGCGGGAAAGATACGCAGTATTTT

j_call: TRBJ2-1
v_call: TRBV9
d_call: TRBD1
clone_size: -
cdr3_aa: CASSSSGTDYNEQFF
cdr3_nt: TGTGCCAGCAGCTCCTCCGGGACAGATTACAATGAGCAGTTCTTC

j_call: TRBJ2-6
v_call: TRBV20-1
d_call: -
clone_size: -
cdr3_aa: CSASSGAGANVLTF
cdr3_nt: TGCAGTGCTAGCTCAGGGGCCGGGGCCAACGTCCTGACTTTC

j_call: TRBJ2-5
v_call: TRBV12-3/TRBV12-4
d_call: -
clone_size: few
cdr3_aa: CASSLSGRQETQYF
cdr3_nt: TGTGCCAGCAGCTTATCTGGCAGACAAGAGACCCAGTACTTC

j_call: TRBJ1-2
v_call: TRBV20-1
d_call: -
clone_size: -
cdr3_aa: CSATGGRDYGYTF
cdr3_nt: TGCAGTGCCACTGGAGGGCGAGACTATGGCTACACCTTC

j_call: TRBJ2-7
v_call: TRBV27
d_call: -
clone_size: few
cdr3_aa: CASSSGFEGTYEQYF
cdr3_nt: TGTGCCAGCAGTTCCGGATTCGAGGGAACCTACGAGCAGTACTTC

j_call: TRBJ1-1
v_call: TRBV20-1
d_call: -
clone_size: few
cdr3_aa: CSARVDLTGKEVFF
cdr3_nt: TGCAGTGCTAGAGTTGATTTGACAGGTAAAGAAGTTTTCTTT

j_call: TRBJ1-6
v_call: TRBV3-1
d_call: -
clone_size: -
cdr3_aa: CASSQDVGHSPLHF
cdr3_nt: TGTGCCAGCAGCCAAGATGTTGGGCATTCACCCCTCCACTTT

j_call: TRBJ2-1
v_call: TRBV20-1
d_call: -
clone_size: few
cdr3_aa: CSARDRGNEQFF
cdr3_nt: TGCAGTGCTAGAGATCGAGGCAATGAGCAGTTCTTC

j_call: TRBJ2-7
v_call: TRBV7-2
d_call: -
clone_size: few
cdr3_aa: CASTVRGPGWGHEQYF
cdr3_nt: TGTGCCAGCACCGTAAGAGGTCCGGGGTGGGGTCATGAGCAGTACTTC

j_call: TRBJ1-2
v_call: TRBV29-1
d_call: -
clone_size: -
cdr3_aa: CSVEGPGYGYTF
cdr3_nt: TGCAGCGTTGAAGGCCCAGGCTATGGCTACACCTTC

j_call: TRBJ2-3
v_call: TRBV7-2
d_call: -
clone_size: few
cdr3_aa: CASSFRGQTDTQYF
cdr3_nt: TGTGCCAGCAGCTTCCGGGGACAAACAGATACGCAGTATTTT

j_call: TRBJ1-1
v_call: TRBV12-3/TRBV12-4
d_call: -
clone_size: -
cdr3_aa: CASSLGVFSNTEAFF
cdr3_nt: TGTGCCAGCAGTTTAGGGGTGTTCTCGAACACTGAAGCTTTCTTT

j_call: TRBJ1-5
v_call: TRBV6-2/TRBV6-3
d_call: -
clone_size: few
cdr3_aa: CASSYGDGYSNQPQHF
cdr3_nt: TGTGCCAGCAGTTACGGGGACGGCTATAGCAATCAGCCCCAGCATTTT

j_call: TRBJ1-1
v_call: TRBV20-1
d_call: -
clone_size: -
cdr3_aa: CSASVDRLLNTEAFF
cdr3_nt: TGCAGTGCTAGTGTGGACAGATTATTGAACACTGAAGCTTTCTTT

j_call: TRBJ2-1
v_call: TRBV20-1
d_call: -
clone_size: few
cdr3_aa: CSARGGREQFF
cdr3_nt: TGCAGTGCTAGAGGTGGAAGGGAGCAGTTCTTC

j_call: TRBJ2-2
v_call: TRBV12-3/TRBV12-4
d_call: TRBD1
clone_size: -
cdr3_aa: CASSLLPTGTGELFF
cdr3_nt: TGTGCCAGCAGTTTGCTCCCGACAGGGACCGGGGAGCTGTTTTTT